Listed here are 14 T cell receptor beta chains from one sample, sequenced in a study of cytomegalovirus exposure and HLA in healthy donors. This PCR relied on a set of 60 Vbeta primers and 13 Jbeta primers. Clones were sequenced by immunoSEQ multiplex PCR, and TCRdb holds only the in-frame ones, with some missing. The sample lists roughly 98,000 clones; over 65% were seen once. Source material: PBMCs. All receptors come from a man between 40 and 49 years old in good health and CMV-seronegative.

V usage is TRBV28 and J usage is TRBJ2-3; 8 bases map to TRBD1. Germline values: CDR1 MDHEN, CDR2 SYDVKM. The CDR3 runs to 15 residues. V trimming: 6 bases; J trimming: 3 bases; junction bases outside the gene matches: 8. For the CDR3, the DNA is TGTGCCAGCAGGGTGGACAGGGTCAGGACAGATACGCAGTATTTT. This translates into CASRVDRVRTDTQYF.

V and J are TRBV23-1 and TRBJ2-7; TRBD1 might be the D (6 bases). TRBV23-1 is an ORF, and what it does is uncertain. The CDR3 is made up of 15 amino acids. V was pared by 3 bases and J by 3 bases, with 15 bases between. CDR3 residues: CASSHSRQDRYEQYF. CDR3 coding DNA: TGCGCCAGCAGTCATTCTCGACAGGATCGCTACGAGCAGTACTTC.

The chain links TRBV19 to TRBJ2-7, with TRBD1 matching 7 bases. The CDR3 consists of 15 residues. Germline V gives CDR1 LNHDA, CDR2 SQIVND (reference sequence). The ends lost 4 bases at V and 3 bases at J; junction bases unmatched: 9. CDR3 DNA sequence: TGTGCCAGTAGTACCCAGACAGGGCTTCTCTACGAGCAGTACTTC. Amino acid sequence: CASSTQTGLLYEQYF.

The chain links TRBV7-6 to TRBJ1-3, with a possible D match to TRBD1 (5 bases). Germline-derived CDR1 and CDR2 are SGHVS and FNYEAQ. V lost 1 base and J 6 bases, leaving 7 bases between the germline ends. CDR3 length: 13 residues. The DNA for the CDR3 is TGTGCCAGCAGCTTAGGCAGGGTAAACACCATATATTTT. It specifies CASSLGRVNTIYF.

This clone showed up just a few times. This chain uses TRBV5-1 with TRBJ2-1; possible D gene TRBD2, 5 bases. V was shortened by 2 bases and J by 0 bases, with 12 bases between the two germline ends. CDR1 is SGHRS and CDR2 is YFSETQ in the germline V gene. This CDR3 is 16 amino acids long. The CDR3 nucleotides are TGCGCCAGCAGCTTCGGGCGGGCAAGCTCCTACAATGAGCAGTTCTTC. This translates into CASSFGRASSYNEQFF.

For this clone: At one end the junction does not follow the germline gene, possibly because of a read error. The chain recombines TRBV7-8 with TRBJ2-7, with 8 bases lining up with TRBD1. This CDR3 region has 15 residues. Germline assignment: CDR1 SGHVS and CDR2 FQNEAQ. The CDR3 bases are TGTGCCAGCAGTTTAGAATTACAGGGGGTCTACGAGCAGTACTTC. Its protein is CASSLELQGVYEQYF.

The J gene is TRBJ1-2, the V gene TRBV30; D remains ambiguous. Between the trimmed V and J ends, which lost 1 base and 8 bases, there was a span of 20 bases. Per germline, CDR1 GTSNPN and CDR2 SVGIG (reference sequence). The CDR3 consists of 15 residues. The CDR3 is CAWSALAGVVRGYTF. The CDR3 nucleotides read TGTGCCTGGAGTGCTCTAGCGGGAGTAGTTAGGGGCTACACCTTC.

V gene TRBV29-1 combines with J gene TRBJ2-7, with 10 bases matching TRBD1. From germline, CDR1 is SQVTM and CDR2 ANQGSEA. The length of the CDR3 is 12 residues. Trimming took 6 bases from V and 4 from J; bases not matched to a gene: 3. The CDR3 is CSVGQGGYEQYF. In DNA form, the CDR3 reads TGCAGCGTAGGACAGGGGGGTTACGAGCAGTACTTC.

V is TRBV19 and J is TRBJ1-2; 11 bases are a match to TRBD1. This CDR3 has 13 residues. Per the germline V gene, CDR1 is LNHDA and CDR2 is SQIVND (reference sequence). V shed 5 bases and J 8 bases; nucleotides not matched to a gene: 4. CDR3 nucleotides: TGTGCCAGTAGTCCCCGGACAGGGGGCGGCTACACCTTC. It translates to CASSPRTGGGYTF.

This clone was found once. The chain has TRBV7-3 and TRBJ1-1; TRBD1 is a possible D gene (5 bases). The V gene's germline CDR1 is SGHTA and CDR2 FQGTGA. The CDR3 has 14 amino acids. V was trimmed by 2 bases and J by 3 bases, leaving 10 bases between them. CDR3 nucleotide sequence: TGTGCCAGCAGCTTATTGGGCAGGGACACTGAAGCTTTCTTT. Its protein is CASSLLGRDTEAFF. The full variable domain, rest sourced from reference TRBV7-3 and TRBJ1-1, is GAGVSQTPSNKVTEKGKYVELRCDPISGHTALYWYRQSLGQGPEFLIYFQGTGAADDSGLPNDRFFAVRPEGSVSTLKIQRTERGDSAVYLCASSLLGRDTEAFFGQGTRLTVV.

J is TRBJ2-7 and V is TRBV14; 10 nucleotides agree with TRBD2. The length of the CDR3 is 18 residues. Germline lookup yields CDR1 SGHDN and CDR2 FVKESK. With 4 bases clipped from V and 5 bases from J, the junction kept 17 bases outside the gene matches. The CDR3 protein is CASSRLRTSGSGGDEQYF. The CDR3 bases are TGTGCCAGCAGCCGACTTCGGACTAGCGGCTCTGGAGGGGACGAGCAGTACTTC.

This chain joins TRBV28 and TRBJ2-7, with a possible D match to TRBD1 (5 bases). The CDR3 is made up of 13 amino acids. The V and J ends lost 6 bases and 5 bases respectively, with 14 bases between them. The germline gives CDR1 MDHEN, CDR2 SYDVKM. The CDR3 sequence: CASSPDSIHEQYF. DNA for the CDR3: TGTGCCAGCAGCCCCGACAGTATCCACGAGCAGTACTTC.

The chain joins TRBV6-5 to TRBJ2-7; TRBD1 agrees at 8 bases. There are 15 residues in the CDR3. The germline V gene has CDR1 MNHEY and CDR2 SVGAGI. The junction had 10 bases not matched to a gene; V was cut back by 6 bases and J by 3 bases. CDR3 nucleotides: TGTGCCAGCAGGGCAGGGGGCGATACCCTCTACGAGCAGTACTTC. Translation gives CASRAGGDTLYEQYF.

This clone was detected only once. The chain employs TRBV21-1 and TRBJ2-1; the table's D call TRBD2 went unverified against the DNA. TRBV21-1 is designated a pseudogene. This CDR3 has 18 amino acids. The CDR3 loop is CASSKDSSGRMAYNEQFF. In DNA, the CDR3 is TGTGCCAGCAGCAAAGACTCTAGCGGGAGAATGGCCTACAATGAGCAGTTCTTC.